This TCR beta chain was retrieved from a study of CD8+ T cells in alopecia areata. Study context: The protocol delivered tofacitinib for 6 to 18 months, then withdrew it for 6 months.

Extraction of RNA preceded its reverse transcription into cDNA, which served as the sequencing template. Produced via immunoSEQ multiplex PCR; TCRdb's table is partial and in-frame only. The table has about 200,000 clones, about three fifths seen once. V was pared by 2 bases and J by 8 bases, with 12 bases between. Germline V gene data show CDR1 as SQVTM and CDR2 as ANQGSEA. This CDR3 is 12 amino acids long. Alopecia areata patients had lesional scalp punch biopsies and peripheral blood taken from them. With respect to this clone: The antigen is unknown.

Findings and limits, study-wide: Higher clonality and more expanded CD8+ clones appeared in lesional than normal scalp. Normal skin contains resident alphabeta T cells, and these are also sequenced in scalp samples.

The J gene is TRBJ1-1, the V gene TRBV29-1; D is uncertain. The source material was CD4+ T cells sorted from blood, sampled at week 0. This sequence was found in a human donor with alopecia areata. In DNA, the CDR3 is TGCAGCGTTGAACGGAAAGGCGACGAAGCTTTCTTT. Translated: CSVERKGDEAFF.